The 5 T cell receptor beta chains presented below share a single source sample, sequenced in a study of blood T cell repertoires in COVID-19. Profiling relied on immunoSEQ multiplex PCR, and the TCRdb table lists in-frame clones only, not all of them. The table includes about 230,000 clones, approximately 82% detected once. Sequenced material: peripheral blood. These receptors were obtained from a woman between 70 and 85 years old with active or convalescent COVID-19.

The chain uses TRBV30 and TRBJ1-1; weak D call: TRBD1 (5 bases). Germline V lookup: CDR1 GTSNPN, CDR2 SVGIG (reference sequence). Between the trimmed V and J ends, which lost 4 bases and 8 bases, there was a span of 20 bases. The CDR3 is made up of 14 amino acids. The CDR3 DNA reads TGTGCCTGGAACCTGGGAGCGGGGCTGGGGGAAGCTTTCTTT. This gives the protein CAWNLGAGLGEAFF.

The chain links TRBV7-9 to TRBJ2-5, with 8 bases matching TRBD2. Per the germline V gene, CDR1 is SEHNR and CDR2 is FQNEAQ (reference sequence). V shed 1 base and J 4 bases; nucleotides not matched to a gene: 8. The CDR3 runs to 16 residues. CDR3 sequence reads: CASSLVQRECGETQYF. CDR3 sequence (DNA): TGTGCCAGCAGCTTAGTTCAGCGGGAGTGCGGAGAGACCCAGTACTTC.

The chain uses TRBV28 and TRBJ2-1; weak D call: TRBD2 (6 bases). This CDR3 has 15 residues. The V and J ends lost 5 bases and 6 bases respectively, with 17 bases between them. Germline loops: CDR1 MDHEN, CDR2 SYDVKM. This chain's CDR3 is CASSTAWDSTNEQFF. The CDR3 DNA reads TGTGCCAGCAGTACCGCTTGGGACTCCACCAATGAGCAGTTCTTC.

The chain uses TRBV30 and TRBJ1-2; D gene ambiguous. The CDR3 contains 14 residues. The germline V gene has CDR1 GTSNPN and CDR2 SVGIG (reference sequence). Deletions cut 0 bases from V and 4 bases from J, with 12 bases between. The CDR3 reads CAWSVLTTSYGYTF. The CDR3 region has the DNA TGTGCCTGGAGTGTACTAACAACCAGCTATGGCTACACCTTC.

J is TRBJ1-6 and V is TRBV7-9; D not certain. The V gene lost 2 bases and the J gene lost 0 bases, with 5 bases spanning the gap. The CDR3 runs to 15 residues. Germline V gene lookup returns CDR1 SEHNR and CDR2 FQNEAQ (reference sequence). CDR3 region: CASSLFSSYNSPLHF. The CDR3 DNA follows: TGTGCCAGCAGCTTATTCAGCTCCTATAATTCACCCCTCCACTTT.